The T cell receptor (beta chain) described here comes from a study of blood T cell repertoires in COVID-19. Turning to the study itself: COVID-19 samples from acute and convalescent phases originated in the United States, Italy and Spain. Sample material is recorded as cDNA or gDNA derived from T cells, B-cell-depleted T cells, or PBMCs.

Those who participated ranged in age from about 18 to 89 years and resided in some 24 US areas. Participants' reported clinical history set cohort assignment. Produced via immunoSEQ multiplex PCR; TCRdb's table is partial and in-frame only. Among 140,000 to 150,000 clones listed, 84% were seen once. This TCR was sampled from a woman in her forties or fifties who had been exposed to COVID-19. The material sequenced was PBMCs or T cells enriched from blood (not recorded which).

The CDR3 region is CASSPSGTGSDGYTF. In DNA, the CDR3 is TGTGCCAGCAGCCCTTCTGGGACAGGGAGCGATGGCTACACCTTC. This rearrangement joins TRBV7-9 to TRBJ1-2; 9 bases agree with TRBD1. This CDR3 has 15 residues. Looked up from germline, CDR1 is SEHNR and CDR2 is FQNEAQ (reference sequence). V was pared by 5 bases and J by 6 bases, with 10 bases of the junction left unmatched.